The 9 T cell receptor beta chains below come from one sample, sequenced in a study of shared clonotypes between healthy human individuals (dated by TCRdb to about 2020). Library preparation employed the immunoSEQ multiplex PCR assay. TCRdb obtained this table from immuneACCESS and retained in-frame rearrangements with V and J assigned. These tables miss some clones; where compared with another copy, unresolved V genes account for less than half of the shortfall, and the remainder is unexplained. The table for this sample lists 950,000 to 1,300,000 clones; about 75% of them were counted only once. The top ten clonotypes cover about 1.5% of the sample. What was sequenced was memory CD4+ T cells sorted from blood. The cell subset or site label of this sample denotes: CD45RA-negative fraction. These TCRs come from a man aged 18-30 years in good health.

J is TRBJ2-7 and V is TRBV19; no reliable D call. Trimming left V 8 bases short and J 4 bases short, with 9 bases between. The germline CDR1 and CDR2 sequences are LNHDA and SQIVND (reference sequence). This CDR3 comprises 11 residues. The CDR3 loop reads CASAARYEQYF. The CDR3 nucleotides are TGTGCCAGTGCTGCCAGATACGAGCAGTACTTC.

Ten or more counts support this clone. The rearrangement joins TRBV2 to TRBJ1-2; D not resolved. Trimming cost V 6 bases and J 2 bases, with 10 bases left between them. Germline V gene data show CDR1 as SNHLY and CDR2 as FYNNEI. The CDR3 length is 13 residues. This chain's CDR3 is CASRPQSNYGYTF. The CDR3 nucleotides are TGTGCCAGCAGGCCCCAGAGCAACTATGGCTACACCTTC.

V usage is TRBV11-3 and J usage is TRBJ2-1, with 10 bases aligning to TRBD1. The CDR3 extends over 15 amino acids. Trimming cost V 3 bases and J 1 base; bases outside gene matches: 0. The V gene's germline CDR1 is SGHNT and CDR2 YENEEA. The CDR3 reads CASSLGQGSYNEQFF. In nucleotides, the CDR3 is TGTGCCAGCAGCTTGGGACAGGGGTCCTACAATGAGCAGTTCTTC.

The chain links TRBV9 to TRBJ1-2, with D unclear. This CDR3 has 15 amino acids. Trimming stripped 0 bases from V and 1 base from J, with 10 bases between. The germline V gene encodes CDR1 SGDLS and CDR2 YYNGEE. The CDR3 region has the DNA TGTGCCAGCAGCGTAGAGGCCGGCTTTAACTATGGCTACACCTTC. It yields the protein CASSVEAGFNYGYTF.

To note about this clone: One end of the junction is discordant with germline, which a read error may explain. V is TRBV12-5 and J is TRBJ2-7; D gene unclear. From germline, CDR1 is LGHNT and CDR2 FRNRAP. The length of the CDR3 is 10 residues. CDR3 bases: TGTGCTAGTGCTTTGAGCGAGCAGTACTTC. Its protein is CASALSEQYF.

V and J are TRBV5-4 and TRBJ1-4, with 10 bases identical to TRBD1. The V gene end was trimmed by 2 bases and the J gene end by 2 bases; junction bases not matched to a gene: 3. Looked up from germline, CDR1 is SGHNT and CDR2 is YYREEE (reference sequence). The CDR3 sequence is 16 residues long. CDR3 coding DNA: TGTGCCAGCAGCTTCTGGACAGGGGGGACTAATGAAAAACTGTTTTTT. Its protein product is CASSFWTGGTNEKLFF.

Comments on this clone: The sample contains more than one DNA sequence encoding this CDR3. CDR3 loop: CASSLAGATDTQYF. The CDR3 nucleotides read TGTGCCAGCAGTCTAGCGGGAGCGACAGATACGCAGTATTTT. The chain combines TRBV7-9 with TRBJ2-3; 10 bases are a match to TRBD2. With 6 bases clipped from V and 3 bases from J, the junction kept 3 bases outside the gene matches. Looked up from germline, CDR1 is SEHNR and CDR2 is FQNEAQ (reference sequence). The CDR3 is made up of 14 amino acids.

The CDR3 DNA follows: TGTGCTAGTGGTTTAGGTGGGGAGGCGACTACTGAAGCTTTCTTT. Protein sequence: CASGLGGEATTEAFF. The V call is TRBV12-5, the J call TRBJ1-1; D not certain. This CDR3 region has 15 residues. Deletions cut 3 bases from V and 5 bases from J, with 16 bases between. Germline CDR1 reads LGHNT; CDR2 reads FRNRAP. Looking up the rest from reference TRBV12-5 and TRBJ1-1 gives the full variable domain: DARVTQTPRHKVTEMGQEVTMRCQPILGHNTVFWYRQTMMQGLELLAYFRNRAPLDDSGMPKDRFSAEMPDATLATLKIQPSEPRDSAVYFCASGLGGEATTEAFFGQGTRLTVV.

As regards this clone: The sample has other DNA sequences that encode this CDR3 too. The chain uses TRBV9 and TRBJ2-3; 8 bases fit TRBD1. The ends lost 1 base at V and 5 bases at J; junction bases unmatched: 3. The germline CDR1 and CDR2 sequences are SGDLS and YYNGEE. The CDR3 length is 14 residues. The CDR3 sequence is CASSVSGGRDTQYF. The CDR3 nucleotides are TGTGCCAGCAGCGTATCAGGGGGCAGAGATACGCAGTATTTT.